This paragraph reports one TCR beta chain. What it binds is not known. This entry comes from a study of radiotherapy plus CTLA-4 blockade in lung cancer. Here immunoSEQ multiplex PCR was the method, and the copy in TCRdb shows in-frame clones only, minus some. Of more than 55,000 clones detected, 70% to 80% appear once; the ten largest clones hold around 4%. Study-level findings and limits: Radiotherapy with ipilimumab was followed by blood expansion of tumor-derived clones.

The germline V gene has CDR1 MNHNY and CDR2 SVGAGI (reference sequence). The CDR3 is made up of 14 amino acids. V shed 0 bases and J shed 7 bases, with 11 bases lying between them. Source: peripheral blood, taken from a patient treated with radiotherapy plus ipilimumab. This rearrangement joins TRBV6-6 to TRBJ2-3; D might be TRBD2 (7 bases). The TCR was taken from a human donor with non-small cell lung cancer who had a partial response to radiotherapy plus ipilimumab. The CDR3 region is CASSYSGGANTQYF. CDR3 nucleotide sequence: TGTGCCAGCAGTTACTCGGGGGGGGCGAATACGCAGTATTTT.